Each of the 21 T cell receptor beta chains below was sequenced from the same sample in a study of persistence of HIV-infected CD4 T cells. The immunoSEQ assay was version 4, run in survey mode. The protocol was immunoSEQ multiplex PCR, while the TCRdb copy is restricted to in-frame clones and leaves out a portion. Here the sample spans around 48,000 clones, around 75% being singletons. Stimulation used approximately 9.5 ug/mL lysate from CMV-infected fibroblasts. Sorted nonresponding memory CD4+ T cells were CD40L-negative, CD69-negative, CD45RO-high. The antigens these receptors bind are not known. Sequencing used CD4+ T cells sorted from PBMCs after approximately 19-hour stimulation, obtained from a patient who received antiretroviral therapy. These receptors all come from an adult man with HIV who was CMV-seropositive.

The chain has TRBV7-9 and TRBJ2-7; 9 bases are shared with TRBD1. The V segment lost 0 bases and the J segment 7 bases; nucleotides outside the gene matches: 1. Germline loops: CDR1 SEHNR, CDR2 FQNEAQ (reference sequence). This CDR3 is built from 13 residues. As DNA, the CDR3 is TGTGCCAGCAGCTTAGCGACAGGGGGGGAGCAGTACTTC. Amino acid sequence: CASSLATGGEQYF. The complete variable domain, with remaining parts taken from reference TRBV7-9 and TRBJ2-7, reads DTGVSQNPRHKITKRGQNVTFRCDPISEHNRLYWYRQTLGQGPEFLTYFQNEAQLEKSRLLSDRFSAERPKGSFSTLEIQRTEQGDSAMYLCASSLATGGEQYFGPGTRLTVT.

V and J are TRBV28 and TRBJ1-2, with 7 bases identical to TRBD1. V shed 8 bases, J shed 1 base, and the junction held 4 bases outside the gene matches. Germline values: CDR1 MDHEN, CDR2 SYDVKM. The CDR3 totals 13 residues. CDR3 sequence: CASLDRDNYGYTF. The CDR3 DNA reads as TGTGCCAGCCTCGACAGGGATAACTATGGCTACACCTTC.

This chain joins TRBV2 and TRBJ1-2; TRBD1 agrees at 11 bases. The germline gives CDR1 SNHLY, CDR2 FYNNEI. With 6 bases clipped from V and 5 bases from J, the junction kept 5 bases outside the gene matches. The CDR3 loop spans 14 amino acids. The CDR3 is CASRPGQGGYGYTF. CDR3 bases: TGTGCCAGCAGGCCGGGACAGGGGGGATATGGCTACACCTTC.

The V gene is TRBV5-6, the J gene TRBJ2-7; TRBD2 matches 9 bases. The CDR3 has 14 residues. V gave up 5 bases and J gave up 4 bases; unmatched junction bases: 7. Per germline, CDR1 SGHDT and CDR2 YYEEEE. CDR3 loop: CASREAGGRYEQYF. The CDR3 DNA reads TGTGCCAGCAGGGAGGCGGGAGGGAGGTACGAGCAGTACTTC. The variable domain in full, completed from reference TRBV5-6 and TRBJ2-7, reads DAGVTQSPTHLIKTRGQQVTLRCSPKSGHDTVSWYQQALGQGPQFIFQYYEEEERQRGNFPDRFSGHQFPNYSSELNVNALLLGDSALYLCASREAGGRYEQYFGPGTRLTVT.

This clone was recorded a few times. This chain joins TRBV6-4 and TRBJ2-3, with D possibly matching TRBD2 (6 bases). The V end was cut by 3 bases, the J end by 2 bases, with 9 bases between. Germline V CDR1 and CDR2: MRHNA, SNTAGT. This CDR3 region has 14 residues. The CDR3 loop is CASSEGLITDTQYF. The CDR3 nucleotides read TGTGCCAGCAGTGAGGGACTTATCACAGATACGCAGTATTTT.

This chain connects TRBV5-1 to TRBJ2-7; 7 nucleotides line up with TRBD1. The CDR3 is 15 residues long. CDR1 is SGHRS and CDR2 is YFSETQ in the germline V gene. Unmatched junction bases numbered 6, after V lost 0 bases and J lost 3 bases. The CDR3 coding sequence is TGCGCCAGCAGCTTGGATGGACAGGTCAACTACGAGCAGTACTTC. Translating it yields CASSLDGQVNYEQYF.

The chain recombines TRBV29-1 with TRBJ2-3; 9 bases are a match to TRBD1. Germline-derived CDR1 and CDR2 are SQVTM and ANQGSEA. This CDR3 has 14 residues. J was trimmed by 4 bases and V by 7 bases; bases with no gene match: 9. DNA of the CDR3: TGCAGCGCTGGGACAGGGCCCCCGCCAGATACGCAGTATTTT. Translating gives CSAGTGPPPDTQYF.

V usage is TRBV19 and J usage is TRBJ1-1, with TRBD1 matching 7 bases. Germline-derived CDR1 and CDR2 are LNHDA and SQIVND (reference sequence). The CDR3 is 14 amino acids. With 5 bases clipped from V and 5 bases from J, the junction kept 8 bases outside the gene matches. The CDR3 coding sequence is TGTGCCAGTAGTGTCACAGGGGTTGGAACTGAAGCTTTCTTT. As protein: CASSVTGVGTEAFF.

The CDR3 here is CASSQPQGTGELFF. CDR3 sequence (DNA): TGTGCCAGCAGTCAACCACAGGGAACCGGGGAGCTGTTTTTT. This rearrangement joins TRBV6-6 to TRBJ2-2; weak D call: TRBD1 (6 bases). V lost 5 bases and J lost 5, with 12 bases in between. This CDR3 is 14 amino acids long. Germline V gene sequence: CDR1 MNHNY, CDR2 SVGAGI (reference sequence).

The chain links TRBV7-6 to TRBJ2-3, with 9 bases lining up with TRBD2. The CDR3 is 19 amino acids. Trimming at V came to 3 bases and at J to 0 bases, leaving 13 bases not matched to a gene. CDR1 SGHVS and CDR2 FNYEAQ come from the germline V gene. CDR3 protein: CASSLNPQRGAFSTDTQYF. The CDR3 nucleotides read TGTGCCAGCAGCTTGAATCCGCAGCGGGGGGCTTTCAGCACAGATACGCAGTATTTT.

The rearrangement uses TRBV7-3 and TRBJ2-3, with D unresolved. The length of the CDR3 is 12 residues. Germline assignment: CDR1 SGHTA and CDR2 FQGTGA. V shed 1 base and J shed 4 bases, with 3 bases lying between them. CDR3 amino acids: CASSLNSDTQYF. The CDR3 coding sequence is TGTGCCAGCAGCTTAAACTCAGATACGCAGTATTTT.

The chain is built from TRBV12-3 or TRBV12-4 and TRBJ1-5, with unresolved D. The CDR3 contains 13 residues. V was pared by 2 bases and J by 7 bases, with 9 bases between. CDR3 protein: CASSLIGFQPQHF. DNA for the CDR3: TGTGCCAGCAGTTTAATTGGTTTCCAGCCCCAGCATTTT.

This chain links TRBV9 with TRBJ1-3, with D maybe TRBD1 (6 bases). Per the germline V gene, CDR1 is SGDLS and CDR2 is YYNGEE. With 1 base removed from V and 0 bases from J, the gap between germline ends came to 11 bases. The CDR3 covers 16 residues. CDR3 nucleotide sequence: TGTGCCAGCAGCGTAAAGGGGGGTTTCTCTGGAAACACCATATATTTT. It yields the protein CASSVKGGFSGNTIYF.

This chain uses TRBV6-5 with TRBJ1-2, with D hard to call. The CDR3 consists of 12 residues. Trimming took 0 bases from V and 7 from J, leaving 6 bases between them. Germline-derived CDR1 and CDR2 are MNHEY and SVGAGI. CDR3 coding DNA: TGTGCCAGCAGTTACTCCCGGGGTGGCTACACCTTC. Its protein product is CASSYSRGGYTF.

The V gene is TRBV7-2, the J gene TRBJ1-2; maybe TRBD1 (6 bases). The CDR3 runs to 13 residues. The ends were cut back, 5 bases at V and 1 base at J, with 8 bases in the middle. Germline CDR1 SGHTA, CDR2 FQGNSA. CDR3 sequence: CASSIGGNYGYTF. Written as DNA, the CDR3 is TGTGCCAGCAGCATAGGGGGTAACTATGGCTACACCTTC.

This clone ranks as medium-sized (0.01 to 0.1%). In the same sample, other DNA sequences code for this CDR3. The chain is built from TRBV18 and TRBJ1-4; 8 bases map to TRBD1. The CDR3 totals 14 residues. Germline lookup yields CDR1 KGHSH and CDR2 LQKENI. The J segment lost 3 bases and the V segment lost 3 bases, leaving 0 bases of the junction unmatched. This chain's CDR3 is CASSPDRANEKLFF. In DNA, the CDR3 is TGTGCCAGCTCACCGGACAGGGCTAATGAAAAACTGTTTTTT.

The CDR3 protein is CASTKVRGTGGTYEQYF. The CDR3 DNA follows: TGTGCCAGCACCAAAGTTCGGGGGACAGGGGGAACCTACGAGCAGTACTTC. This chain links TRBV25-1 with TRBJ2-7; 11 nucleotides line up with TRBD1. The germline CDR1 and CDR2 sequences are MGHDK and SYGVNS. J gave up 2 bases and V 7 bases, and 13 bases lay outside the gene matches. This CDR3 is 17 amino acids long.

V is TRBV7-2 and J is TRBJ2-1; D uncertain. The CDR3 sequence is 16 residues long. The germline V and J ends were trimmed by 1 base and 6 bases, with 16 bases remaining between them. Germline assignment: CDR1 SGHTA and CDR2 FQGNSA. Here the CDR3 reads CASSLVGGYQSNEQFF. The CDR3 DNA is TGTGCCAGCAGCTTAGTTGGCGGTTATCAGTCCAATGAGCAGTTCTTC.

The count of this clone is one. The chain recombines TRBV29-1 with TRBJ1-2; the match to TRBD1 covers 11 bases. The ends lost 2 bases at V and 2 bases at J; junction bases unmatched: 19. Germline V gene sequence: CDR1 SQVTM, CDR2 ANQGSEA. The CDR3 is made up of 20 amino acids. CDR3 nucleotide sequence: TGCAGCGTTGAACAAGCGGCCCACGGACAGGGGGCACTTGGGAACTATGGCTACACCTTC. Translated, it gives CSVEQAAHGQGALGNYGYTF.

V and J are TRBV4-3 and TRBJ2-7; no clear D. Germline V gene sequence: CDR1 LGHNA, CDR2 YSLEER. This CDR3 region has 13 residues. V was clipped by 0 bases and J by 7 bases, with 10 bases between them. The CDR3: CASSQERSWEQYF. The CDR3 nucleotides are TGCGCCAGCAGCCAAGAACGAAGTTGGGAGCAGTACTTC.

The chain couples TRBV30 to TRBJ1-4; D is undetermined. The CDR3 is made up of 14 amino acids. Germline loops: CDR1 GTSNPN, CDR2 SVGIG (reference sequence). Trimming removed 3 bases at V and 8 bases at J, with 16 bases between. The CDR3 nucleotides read TGTGCCTGGAGCGCGACAATAATCCCCGAAAAACTGTTTTTT. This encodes CAWSATIIPEKLFF.